Each of the 6 T cell receptor beta chains below was sequenced from the same sample in a study of T-cell reconstitution after alpha-beta-depleted transplantation in children. The TCRbeta library was prepared with unique molecular identifiers. MiXCR, run by TCRdb on the PCR reads, gives a single entry per CDR3 protein. In the table there are a few hundred thousand distinct CDR3 sequences, about 9.5% of which are singletons. This specimen consisted of PBMCs from the stem cell graft donor, obtained from the stem cell graft. The receptor set was obtained from a human donor who donated a stem cell graft to a child with acute lymphoblastic leukemia.

The V gene is TRBV20-1, the J gene TRBJ2-5; D gene unclear. Trimming stripped 6 bases from V and 5 bases from J, with 10 bases between. Germline V gene lookup returns CDR1 DFQATT and CDR2 SNEGSKA (reference sequence). The CDR3 runs 11 residues. CDR3: CSAAAEETQYF. The CDR3 DNA is TGCAGTGCAGCCGCTGAGGAGACCCAGTACTTC.

This chain links TRBV5-8 with TRBJ1-5; 7 bases line up with TRBD1. In germline, CDR1 is SGHTS, CDR2 YDEGEE. Trimming removed 0 bases from V and 0 bases from J; junction bases left unmatched: 6. This CDR3 has 17 residues. The CDR3 DNA sequence: TGTGCCAGCAGCTTGGGGACAGGCCCGAATAGCAATCAGCCCCAGCATTTT. Its translation: CASSLGTGPNSNQPQHF. Drawing the rest from reference TRBV5-8 and TRBJ1-5, the complete variable domain is EAGVTQSPTHLIKTRGQQATLRCSPISGHTSVYWYQQALGLGLQFLLWYDEGEERNRGNFPPRFSGRQFPNYSSELNVNALELEDSALYLCASSLGTGPNSNQPQHFGDGTRLSIL.

The chain combines TRBV7-2 with TRBJ2-2; no definite D call. CDR1 is SGHTA, CDR2 FQGNSA, per germline. This CDR3 comprises 13 residues. With 4 bases removed from V and 6 bases from J, the gap between germline ends came to 9 bases. The CDR3 here is CASSYLGAGELFF. CDR3 bases: TGTGCCAGCAGCTACCTAGGCGCCGGGGAGCTGTTTTTT. Looking up the rest from reference TRBV7-2 and TRBJ2-2 gives the full variable domain: GAGVSQSPSNKVTEKGKDVELRCDPISGHTALYWYRQSLGQGLEFLIYFQGNSAPDKSGLPSDRFSAERTGGSVSTLTIQRTQQEDSAVYLCASSYLGAGELFFGEGSRLTVL.

This clonotype came up a few times. The V gene is TRBV5-1, the J gene TRBJ1-2; tentative D call: TRBD1 (5 bases). The V end was cut by 5 bases, the J end by 4 bases, with 18 bases between. The germline CDR1 and CDR2 sequences are SGHRS and YFSETQ. The CDR3 loop spans 15 amino acids. The CDR3 DNA reads as TGCGCCAGCAGTCAAGCCTCGGGACGGCTCTATGGCTACACCTTC. Amino acids: CASSQASGRLYGYTF.

There are many counts of this clonotype. The chain links TRBV5-1 to TRBJ2-7; D is unclear. Per germline, CDR1 SGHRS and CDR2 YFSETQ. There are 14 residues in the CDR3. V lost 0 bases and J 7 bases, leaving 14 bases between the germline ends. The CDR3 DNA sequence: TGCGCCAGCAGCTTGGATCCGGGTTGGGAAGAGCAGTACTTC. The encoded protein is CASSLDPGWEEQYF.

The chain combines TRBV15 with TRBJ1-2; 9 bases align to TRBD1. The V segment lost 0 bases and the J segment 6 bases; nucleotides outside the gene matches: 2. The CDR3 length is 14 residues. Germline CDR1 is LNHNV and CDR2 is YYDKDF (reference sequence). In DNA form, the CDR3 reads TGTGCCACCAGCAGAGACCGGACAGGGGATGGCTACACCTTC. Amino acid sequence: CATSRDRTGDGYTF.